The rows below give T cell receptor beta chains drawn from one sample of a study of T cells after posttransplantation cyclophosphamide. Clones were read by immunoSEQ multiplex PCR, and TCRdb kept only the in-frame ones, dropping some. Singletons are absent from the sample, which has 23,000 or so clones. The starting material was PBMCs, obtained after allogeneic stem cell transplant with posttransplant cyclophosphamide. The receptors derive from a male patient younger than 35 who received an allogeneic stem cell transplant from a related donor, was CMV-positive, and had no GVHD. Some of these T cells may belong to the graft donor. CDR3s include the opening cysteine and the closing phenylalanine or tryptophan. Fields, in order: clone size, D gene, J gene, V gene, CDR3 DNA, CDR3 protein. The D gene is left open where the match is weak. The size field is filled for only some rows; it gives once, few, many or a size class.

abundance: many; d_gene: TRBD2; j_gene: TRBJ2-1; v_gene: TRBV19; CDR3nt: TGTGCCAGTAGTATAGAGCTAGCGGGAGTTACTGGGCAGTTCTTC; CDR3aa: CASSIELAGVTGQFF
abundance: many; d_gene: NA; j_gene: TRBJ2-2; v_gene: TRBV5-4; CDR3nt: TGTGCCAGCAGGGCAGGGGGGCGCGGCACCGGGGAGCTGTTTTTT; CDR3aa: CASRAGGRGTGELFF
abundance: many; d_gene: TRBD1; j_gene: TRBJ1-5; v_gene: TRBV18; CDR3nt: TGTGCCAGCTCCGGGACAGGGAGCAATCAGCCCCAGCATTTT; CDR3aa: CASSGTGSNQPQHF
abundance: many; d_gene: NA; j_gene: TRBJ1-4; v_gene: TRBV28; CDR3nt: TGTGCCAGCAGGTCCACACAGGGAGGGCTTGGGGAAAAACTGTTTTTT; CDR3aa: CASRSTQGGLGEKLFF
abundance: many; d_gene: TRBD2; j_gene: TRBJ2-5; v_gene: TRBV10-3; CDR3nt: TGTGCCATCAGTGAGCCGACGGCGGGGGATGAGACCCAGTACTTC; CDR3aa: CAISEPTAGDETQYF
abundance: many; d_gene: TRBD1; j_gene: TRBJ2-2; v_gene: TRBV10-3; CDR3nt: TGTGCCATCAGTGAACAGGGGCGCGATTATATCGGGGAGCTGTTTTTT; CDR3aa: CAISEQGRDYIGELFF
abundance: many; d_gene: NA; j_gene: TRBJ1-1; v_gene: TRBV5-1; CDR3nt: TGCGCCAGCGCTACTGGGGGGGCGAACACTGAAGCTTTCTTT; CDR3aa: CASATGGANTEAFF
abundance: many; d_gene: NA; j_gene: TRBJ2-5; v_gene: TRBV4-1; CDR3nt: TGCGCCAGCAGCATGGGGGCTCAAGAGACCCAGTACTTC; CDR3aa: CASSMGAQETQYF
abundance: many; d_gene: TRBD2; j_gene: TRBJ2-3; v_gene: TRBV9; CDR3nt: TGTGCCAGCAGCGTAGCCCCGGGGACTAGCGCGTTCACAGATACGCAGTATTTT; CDR3aa: CASSVAPGTSAFTDTQYF
abundance: many; d_gene: TRBD2; j_gene: TRBJ2-1; v_gene: TRBV7-9; CDR3nt: TGTGCCAGCAGCTTAAAGAGCGGGAGGGCCGATGAGCAGTTCTTC; CDR3aa: CASSLKSGRADEQFF
abundance: many; d_gene: TRBD1; j_gene: TRBJ1-2; v_gene: TRBV19; CDR3nt: TGTGCCAGTAGTATACCCGGGACAGGGGGTTATTATGGCTACACCTTC; CDR3aa: CASSIPGTGGYYGYTF
abundance: many; d_gene: NA; j_gene: TRBJ1-5; v_gene: TRBV6-5; CDR3nt: TGTGCCAGCAGGGCCGGGAGTAGCAATCAGCCCCAGCATTTT; CDR3aa: CASRAGSSNQPQHF
abundance: many; d_gene: NA; j_gene: TRBJ1-5; v_gene: TRBV28; CDR3nt: TGTGCCAGCAGTTTGGGGAGTAGCAATCAGCCCCAGCATTTT; CDR3aa: CASSLGSSNQPQHF
abundance: many; d_gene: NA; j_gene: TRBJ2-7; v_gene: TRBV7-5; CDR3nt: TGTGTCAGAAGCTTAGCTTCCCGCACAGGGGCCTACGAGCAGTACTTC; CDR3aa: CVRSLASRTGAYEQYF
abundance: many; d_gene: NA; j_gene: TRBJ1-2; v_gene: TRBV21-1; CDR3nt: TGTGCCAGCAGCAAAGTGTTACGGCGGGGCCCGCTTGGCTACACCTTC; CDR3aa: CASSKVLRRGPLGYTF
abundance: many; d_gene: NA; j_gene: TRBJ2-5; v_gene: TRBV5-4; CDR3nt: TGTGCCAGCAGCTTACTTACGGGGGTGGCGTTGGAGACCCAGTACTTC; CDR3aa: CASSLLTGVALETQYF
abundance: many; d_gene: TRBD2; j_gene: TRBJ2-1; v_gene: TRBV6-1; CDR3nt: TGTGCCAGCACCAGACTAGCGGGAGGTCATGAGCAGTTCTTC; CDR3aa: CASTRLAGGHEQFF
abundance: many; d_gene: TRBD1; j_gene: TRBJ2-3; v_gene: TRBV4-1; CDR3nt: TGCGCCAGCAGCCCACCGGGACAGGGGACAGATACGCAGTATTTT; CDR3aa: CASSPPGQGTDTQYF
abundance: many; d_gene: TRBD1; j_gene: TRBJ1-5; v_gene: TRBV28; CDR3nt: TGTGCCAGCAGTTTAAGCCTACAGGGGTTGAATCAGCCCCAGCATTTT; CDR3aa: CASSLSLQGLNQPQHF
abundance: NA; d_gene: TRBD1; j_gene: TRBJ2-7; v_gene: TRBV5-6; CDR3nt: TGTGCCAGCAGCTATGGACAGGGTAGGGGCGAGCAGTACTTC; CDR3aa: CASSYGQGRGEQYF
abundance: many; d_gene: NA; j_gene: TRBJ2-7; v_gene: TRBV11-2; CDR3nt: TGTGCCAGCAGCTCCAGGACATACTCCTACGAGCAGTACTTC; CDR3aa: CASSSRTYSYEQYF
abundance: many; d_gene: TRBD1; j_gene: TRBJ1-6; v_gene: TRBV7-9; CDR3nt: TGTGCCAGCAGCCCCCGACAGGGAAATTCACCCCTCCACTTT; CDR3aa: CASSPRQGNSPLHF
abundance: many; d_gene: NA; j_gene: TRBJ1-2; v_gene: TRBV29-1; CDR3nt: TGCAGCGTTCCCGGGGTCGGGAGGGACTATGGCTACACCTTC; CDR3aa: CSVPGVGRDYGYTF
abundance: many; d_gene: NA; j_gene: TRBJ1-4; v_gene: TRBV6-5; CDR3nt: TGTGCCAGCAGTTACTTCGGGGGAAATGAAAAACTGTTTTTT; CDR3aa: CASSYFGGNEKLFF
abundance: many; d_gene: NA; j_gene: TRBJ2-7; v_gene: TRBV21-1; CDR3nt: TGTGCCAGCAGCAAATCGGGACAGGGCTCCGAGCAGTACTTC; CDR3aa: CASSKSGQGSEQYF
abundance: few; d_gene: TRBD1; j_gene: TRBJ2-7; v_gene: TRBV7-9; CDR3nt: TGTGCCAGCAGCTTAGCCCCAGGTTCAGGGGGCGAGCAGTACTTC; CDR3aa: CASSLAPGSGGEQYF
abundance: NA; d_gene: NA; j_gene: TRBJ1-6; v_gene: TRBV28; CDR3nt: TGTGCCAGCAGTTACTTCTGGGACACCATCGATGGGAATTCACCCCTCCACTTT; CDR3aa: CASSYFWDTIDGNSPLHF
abundance: many; d_gene: TRBD1; j_gene: TRBJ1-5; v_gene: TRBV28; CDR3nt: TGTGCCAGCAGTCGGACAGGGAGGAATCAGCCCCAGCATTTT; CDR3aa: CASSRTGRNQPQHF
abundance: many; d_gene: TRBD1; j_gene: TRBJ1-2; v_gene: TRBV5-6; CDR3nt: TGTGCCAGCAGCTACGGGACAGGGCGCTATGGCTACACCTTC; CDR3aa: CASSYGTGRYGYTF
abundance: NA; d_gene: TRBD2; j_gene: TRBJ2-5; v_gene: TRBV7-8; CDR3nt: TGTGTCAGCAGCTTAGCGGGGGGGCCTGGGGAGACCCAGTACTTC; CDR3aa: CVSSLAGGPGETQYF
abundance: many; d_gene: NA; j_gene: TRBJ1-2; v_gene: TRBV5-6; CDR3nt: TGTGCCAGCAGGATCCTAAATGAGTATGGCTACACCTTC; CDR3aa: CASRILNEYGYTF
abundance: many; d_gene: NA; j_gene: TRBJ2-5; v_gene: TRBV5-6; CDR3nt: TGTGCCAGCAGCGGAACAGGGTGGGAGACCCAGTACTTC; CDR3aa: CASSGTGWETQYF
abundance: many; d_gene: NA; j_gene: TRBJ2-5; v_gene: TRBV7-2; CDR3nt: TGTGCCAGCAGCTTAGGCGGGGCCCAGTACTTC; CDR3aa: CASSLGGAQYF
abundance: many; d_gene: NA; j_gene: TRBJ2-7; v_gene: TRBV6-5; CDR3nt: TGTGCCTGCTCCACAGGGCCCGAGCAGTACTTC; CDR3aa: CACSTGPEQYF
abundance: many; d_gene: TRBD1; j_gene: TRBJ1-1; v_gene: TRBV6-7; CDR3nt: TGTGCCAGCAGGCGGGACAGGGTGGACACTGAAGCTTTCTTT; CDR3aa: CASRRDRVDTEAFF
abundance: many; d_gene: NA; j_gene: TRBJ1-3; v_gene: TRBV7-9; CDR3nt: TGTGCCAGCAGCGTTCCTGAGGGAAACACCATATATTTT; CDR3aa: CASSVPEGNTIYF
abundance: NA; d_gene: NA; j_gene: TRBJ1-2; v_gene: TRBV2; CDR3nt: TGTGCCAGCATTTTACAGGGCAGGGCTCGTGGCTACACCTTC; CDR3aa: CASILQGRARGYTF
abundance: many; d_gene: NA; j_gene: TRBJ1-1; v_gene: TRBV30; CDR3nt: TGTGCCTGGAGTGTAATTTATAAAGGGGCAGGGTACACTGAAGCTTTCTTT; CDR3aa: CAWSVIYKGAGYTEAFF
abundance: many; d_gene: NA; j_gene: TRBJ2-2; v_gene: TRBV7-3; CDR3nt: TGTGCCAGCAGCTTACTTCTCACCGGGGAGCTGTTTTTT; CDR3aa: CASSLLLTGELFF
abundance: many; d_gene: NA; j_gene: TRBJ2-7; v_gene: TRBV7-2; CDR3nt: TGTGCCAGCATCAAAACGGGATTGATCTACGAGCAGTACTTC; CDR3aa: CASIKTGLIYEQYF
abundance: many; d_gene: NA; j_gene: TRBJ1-2; v_gene: TRBV20-1; CDR3nt: TGCAGTGCTACGGGTCCTCCTGGCTACACCTTC; CDR3aa: CSATGPPGYTF
abundance: many; d_gene: TRBD2; j_gene: TRBJ2-5; v_gene: TRBV7-3; CDR3nt: TGTGCCAGCAGCTTGGGAGCGGGGGGGGCAGAGACCCAGTACTTC; CDR3aa: CASSLGAGGAETQYF
abundance: many; d_gene: NA; j_gene: TRBJ1-1; v_gene: TRBV7-8; CDR3nt: TGTGCCAGCAGCTTAGAGGGTAGGGCCACAGGGAACACTGAAGCTTTCTTT; CDR3aa: CASSLEGRATGNTEAFF
abundance: many; d_gene: TRBD2; j_gene: TRBJ2-7; v_gene: TRBV4-3; CDR3nt: TGCGCCAGCAGCCAATCGGGTGGGGGAGGGCGCGAGCAGTACTTC; CDR3aa: CASSQSGGGGREQYF